A selection of T cell receptor beta chains follows, all from one sample in a study of blood T cell repertoires in COVID-19. Clones were read by immunoSEQ multiplex PCR, and TCRdb kept only the in-frame ones, dropping some. Seen here are under 350,000 clones, approximately 85% observed once, and the top ten hold approximately 9.9%. The sequenced sample was peripheral blood. Every receptor here comes from a woman between 65 and 79 years old with acute or convalescent COVID-19. CDR3s leave out the opening cysteine and the closing phenylalanine or tryptophan.

v_gene | CDR3aa
TRBV18 | ASSSTGESEAF
TRBV7-3 | ASSLTGFSGNTIY
TRBV7-9 | ASSFITSGGHQETQY
TRBV11-2 | ASSSLGRGTAYNEQF
TRBV6-1 | ASSVQGRDSPLH
TRBV9 | ASRRDSGNTEAF
TRBV14 | ASSQDWTTTSTDTQY
TRBV9 | ASSAVGTSGTRGSYNEQF
TRBV7-9 | ASSERDYNEQF
TRBV3-1/TRBV3-2 | ASSHLLGDEKLF
TRBV7-9 | ASSFISNEQF
TRBV7-3 | ASSLGSADTEAF
TRBV6-6 | ASNAGTTSYEQY
TRBV14 | ASSHTGRSTEAF
TRBV7-8 | ASSSGQGISPLH
TRBV6-5 | ASSPTGTGSYGYT
TRBV5-6 | ASSSLAGLSYNEQF
TRBV15 | ATSRRGGQGPEAF
TRBV6-5 | ASSPGTGNQPQH
TRBV2 | ASSSTANYNSPLH
TRBV6-5 | ASSYSIGTANTEAF
TRBV7-2 | ASSPPGAGARETQY
TRBV4-1 | ASSWQGSMNTEAF
TRBV4-2 | ASSQGTRGTDTQY
TRBV6-2/TRBV6-3 | ASSYVTSGVETQY
TRBV4-2 | ASSQRLGQATSGANVLT
TRBV3-1/TRBV3-2 | ASSQGTSGGETQY
TRBV5-4 | ASSLVGGEGTQY
TRBV19 | ASSPGGGLGSKNIQY
TRBV3-1/TRBV3-2 | ASSQGEATQY
TRBV7-2 | ASTRGGGSGELF
TRBV6-5 | ASKGTGTGNTIY
TRBV3-1/TRBV3-2 | ASSQLYYEQY
TRBV29-1 | SVASPGQGQPQH
TRBV30 | ASPGRAIQGSGYT
TRBV5-4 | ASSSTGTSGYNEQF
TRBV18 | ASSPTGNQPQH
TRBV10-3 | AISSGPQETQY
TRBV6-1 | ASSLPRDMNTEAF
TRBV19 | ASPRGMGGPDEQF
TRBV2 | ASSLGEGSDTQY
TRBV29-1 | SVDKTGDYNEQF
TRBV21-1 | ASSFRQGDTYEQY
TRBV19 | ASSIEPGLEQF
TRBV15 | ATSRGGRGETQY
TRBV5-1 | ASSMEAAGGRETQY
TRBV5-1 | ASSLSGASGTGELF
TRBV19 | ASSTVTGSGELF
TRBV5-1 | ASSSTGGGMNEQF
TRBV19 | ASSPNSGGNNEQF
TRBV7-3 | ASSLTRDSTYGYT
TRBV9 | ASSGRRSDPPGELF
TRBV2 | ASTALEQGNSPLH